These 8 T cell receptor beta chains were sequenced from one sample in a study of blood T cell dynamics during melanoma immunotherapy. Repertoires were generated with immunoSEQ multiplex PCR, while TCRdb's copy carries only in-frame clones and drops some. The data contain roughly 29,000 clones, approximately 88% of them singletons. Specified time point: week 3, after first cycle of checkpoint inhibitor. The sample in question was blood, obtained from a patient treated with checkpoint blockade. These receptors were obtained from a human donor with melanoma.

The chain couples TRBV4-1 to TRBJ2-2; D is perhaps TRBD1 (6 bases). V shed 0 bases and J shed 0 bases, with 11 bases lying between them. The CDR3 spans 17 residues. Germline lookup yields CDR1 MGHRA and CDR2 YSYEKL. CDR3 nucleotides: TGCGCCAGCAGCCAAGACCCAGAGGGGGCGAACACCGGGGAGCTGTTTTTT. It specifies CASSQDPEGANTGELFF.

This clone has just one count. The chain carries TRBV18 and TRBJ1-5, with TRBD1 identical over 7 bases. V shed 4 bases, J shed 4 bases, and the junction held 7 bases outside the gene matches. The CDR3 length is 15 residues. Germline values: CDR1 KGHSH, CDR2 LQKENI. The CDR3 loop is CASSLGAGGNQPQHF. The CDR3 nucleotides are TGTGCCAGCTCACTAGGGGCAGGGGGGAATCAGCCCCAGCATTTT.

CDR3 in DNA: TGTGCCAGTAGTTTGGGACAGCTTTTCTTGGATACGCAGTATTTT. This translates into CASSLGQLFLDTQYF. The rearrangement links TRBV19 to TRBJ2-3, with TRBD1 matching over 7 bases. This CDR3 has 15 amino acids. Germline V gene data show CDR1 as LNHDA and CDR2 as SQIVND (reference sequence). The ends lost 5 bases at V and 6 bases at J; junction bases unmatched: 11.

The V gene is TRBV6-5, the J gene TRBJ2-3; TRBD2 might be the D (6 bases). CDR3 size: 14 residues. The germline V and J ends were trimmed by 4 bases and 0 bases, with 8 bases remaining between them. Per the germline V gene, CDR1 is MNHEY and CDR2 is SVGAGI. The CDR3 loop reads CASSWRGSTDTQYF. The DNA for the CDR3 is TGTGCCAGCAGTTGGAGGGGAAGCACAGATACGCAGTATTTT.

This clone showed up just a few times. The CDR3 region is CASSADRGSNEKLFF. CDR3 coding DNA: TGCGCCAGCAGCGCGGACAGGGGTTCTAATGAAAAACTGTTTTTT. The J gene is TRBJ1-4, the V gene TRBV5-1; TRBD1 aligns across 9 bases. V was clipped by 4 bases and J by 3 bases; unmatched bases: 4. CDR3 size: 15 residues. Per the germline V gene, CDR1 is SGHRS and CDR2 is YFSETQ.

The chain joins TRBV2 to TRBJ2-2; D perhaps matches TRBD2 (5 bases). The germline gives CDR1 SNHLY, CDR2 FYNNEI. Trimming pared 1 base from V and 4 bases from J, leaving 7 bases between. This CDR3 is 14 amino acids long. CDR3 amino acids: CASSEVRGTGELFF. CDR3 bases: TGTGCCAGCAGTGAAGTCCGGGGCACCGGGGAGCTGTTTTTT.

The chain carries TRBV9 and TRBJ2-3; no clear D. Germline values: CDR1 SGDLS, CDR2 YYNGEE. The CDR3 spans 14 residues. V lost 1 base to trimming and J lost 0 bases, with 6 bases between them. CDR3 sequence reads: CASSVLVSTDTQYF. CDR3 DNA: TGTGCCAGCAGCGTATTGGTGAGCACAGATACGCAGTATTTT.

This clone was found once. This chain links TRBV28 with TRBJ1-4, with D maybe TRBD1 (6 bases). Germline-derived CDR1 and CDR2 are MDHEN and SYDVKM. V was cut by 2 bases and J by 7 bases, with 8 bases left in between. This CDR3 has 13 amino acids. Here the CDR3 reads CASSLQGTEKLFF. CDR3 coding DNA: TGTGCCAGCAGTTTACAGGGGACTGAAAAACTGTTTTTT.